This T cell receptor beta chain appears in the sequencing data of a study of cytomegalovirus exposure and HLA in healthy donors. Study-level findings and limits: By a later analysis, the bulk of CMV-associated TCR beta chains appeared HLA-restricted. Later analysis associated a missense DCLRE1C variant with TCR beta V- and J-gene trimming. CMV serostatus alone was available as immune exposure information.

Primers included in the PCR were 60 Vbeta and 13 Jbeta primers. Authors' analysis steps: In a later analysis, of tens of millions of unique beta chains, some 10 million appeared in at least two donors. Profiling relied on immunoSEQ multiplex PCR, and the TCRdb table lists in-frame clones only, not all of them. The D gene and trimming were derived from the DNA, and the V and J assignments and clone size from that table. This sample carries about 190,000 clones, more than 70% of them seen once, and the ten largest clones take around 0.99%. The V and J ends lost 8 bases and 2 bases, in that order; junction bases with no gene match: 10. This CDR3 has 16 residues. The germline CDR1 and CDR2 sequences are KGHSH and LQKENI. Concerning this clone itself: Its target is unknown.

The sequence derives from a woman aged 40-49 years in good health and CMV-seronegative. Sequencing used PBMCs. The rearrangement uses TRBV18 and TRBJ1-3; TRBD1 matches at 9 bases. The CDR3 reads CASATGTGLTGNTIYF. The CDR3 region has the DNA TGTGCCAGCGCTACCGGGACAGGGTTAACTGGAAACACCATATATTTT.